The entry below gives a single T cell receptor (beta chain) sequence along with its context. The antigen is not known. The sample is drawn from a study of T cell repertoires in ileal Crohn's disease. The study, taken as a whole, reports: Clonality above 26.8% at surgery always came with endoscopic recurrence. Compared with non-smokers, active smokers at surgery showed more clonal expansions. The median delay to postoperative endoscopy was nearly seven months.

The assay was immunoSEQ multiplex PCR, and TCRdb's table has in-frame clones only and misses some. The profile covers over 10,000 clones, with about 67% appearing a single time and about 9% taken by the ten largest. Germline V gives CDR1 SNHLY, CDR2 FYNNEI. The CDR3 is 13 amino acids. The V and J ends lost 4 bases and 3 bases respectively, with 9 bases between them. Time point meaning: neoterminal ileum biopsy at postoperative endoscopy, about 6 months after surgery. The chain has TRBV2 and TRBJ1-1, with D uncertain. This sequence was found in an adult with Crohn's disease. Sequences were obtained from ileal tissue. The CDR3 DNA sequence: TGTGCCAGCAGTGGAGGCCTCGACACTGAAGCTTTCTTT. It yields the protein CASSGGLDTEAFF.